This T cell receptor beta chain derives from a study of neurological immune-mediated disorders. In this sample, this clonotype turned up many times. The V end was cut by 0 bases, the J end by 8 bases, with 12 bases between. Germline V lookup: CDR1 SGHRS, CDR2 YFSETQ. This CDR3 spans 14 amino acids. TCRdb reprocessed the 5' RACE reads with MiXCR, giving one entry per CDR3 protein. The repertoire consists of nearly 60,000 distinct CDR3 sequences, with around 3.4% occurring once and the leading ten covering 7.1%. V and J are TRBV5-1 and TRBJ2-1; D not resolved. The specimen was PBMCs. The sequence came from a woman in her sixties or seventies with multiple sclerosis. The CDR3 here is CASSLALRGDEQFF. CDR3 DNA sequence: TGCGCCAGCAGCTTGGCATTGAGAGGCGATGAGCAGTTCTTC.